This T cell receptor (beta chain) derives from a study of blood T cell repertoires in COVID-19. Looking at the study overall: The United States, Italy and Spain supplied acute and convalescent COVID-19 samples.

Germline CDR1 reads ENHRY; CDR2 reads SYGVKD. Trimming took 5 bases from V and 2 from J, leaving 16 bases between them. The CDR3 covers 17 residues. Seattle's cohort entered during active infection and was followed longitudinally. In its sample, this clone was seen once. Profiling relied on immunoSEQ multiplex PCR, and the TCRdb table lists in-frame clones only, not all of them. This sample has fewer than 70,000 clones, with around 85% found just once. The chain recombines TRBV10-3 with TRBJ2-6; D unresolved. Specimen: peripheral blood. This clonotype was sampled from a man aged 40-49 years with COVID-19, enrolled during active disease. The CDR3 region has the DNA TGTGCCATCAGTTCCGGGTCCGGAGTGACTGGGGCCAACGTCCTGACTTTC. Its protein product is CAISSGSGVTGANVLTF.